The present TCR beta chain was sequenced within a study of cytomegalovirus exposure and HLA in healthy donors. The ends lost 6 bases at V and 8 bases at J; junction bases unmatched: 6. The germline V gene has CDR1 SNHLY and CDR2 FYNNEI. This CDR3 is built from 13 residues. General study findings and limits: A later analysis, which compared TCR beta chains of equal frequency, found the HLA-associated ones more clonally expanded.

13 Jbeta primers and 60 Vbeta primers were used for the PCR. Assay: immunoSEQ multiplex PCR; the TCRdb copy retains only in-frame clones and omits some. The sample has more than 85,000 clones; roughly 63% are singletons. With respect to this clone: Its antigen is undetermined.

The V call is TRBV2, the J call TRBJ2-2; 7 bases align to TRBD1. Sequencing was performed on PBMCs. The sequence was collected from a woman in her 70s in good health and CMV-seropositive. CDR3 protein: CASRDMDRGELFF. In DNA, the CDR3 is TGTGCCAGCAGAGATATGGACAGGGGGGAGCTGTTTTTT.